Presented here are 2 T cell receptor beta chains from one specimen sequenced in a study of Graves' ophthalmopathy and Graves' hyperthyroidism. TCR beta CDR3 regions were amplified from RNA transcripts. Scientists carried out first-round RT-PCR using HTBI primers and then a second-round multiplex PCR. TCRdb reprocessed the multiplex PCR reads via MiXCR and lists one record per CDR3 protein. The sample records about 230,000 distinct CDR3 sequences, about 46% being singletons. Sequencing was performed on peripheral blood. The receptors were gathered from an adult man with Graves' ophthalmopathy.

The V call is TRBV12-3 or TRBV12-4, the J call TRBJ2-5, with 7 nucleotides matching TRBD2. Unmatched junction bases numbered 10, after V lost 5 bases and J lost 7 bases. CDR3 size: 14 residues. CDR3 DNA sequence: TGTGCCAGCAGTCCCCTAGCGGAAGGAAGGACCCAGTACTTC. Its translation: CASSPLAEGRTQYF.

The sample holds many counts of this clonotype. The genes are TRBV14 and TRBJ2-2; TRBD1 matches 9 bases. The CDR3 has 15 amino acids. The germline gives CDR1 SGHDN, CDR2 FVKESK. Trimming at V came to 6 bases and at J to 5 bases, leaving 7 bases not matched to a gene. DNA for the CDR3: TGTGCCAGCAGGCGTACAGGGGGCAGGACCGGGGAGCTGTTTTTT. Residues: CASRRTGGRTGELFF.